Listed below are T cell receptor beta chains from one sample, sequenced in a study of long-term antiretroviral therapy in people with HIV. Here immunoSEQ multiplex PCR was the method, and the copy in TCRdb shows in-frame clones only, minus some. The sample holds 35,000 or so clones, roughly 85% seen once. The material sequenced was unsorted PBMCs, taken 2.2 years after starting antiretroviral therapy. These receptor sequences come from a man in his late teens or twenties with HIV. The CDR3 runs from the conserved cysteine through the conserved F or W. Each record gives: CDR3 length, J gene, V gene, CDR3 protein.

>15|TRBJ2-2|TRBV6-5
CASSYDTTVTGELFF
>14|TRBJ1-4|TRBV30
CAWADTGRGEKLFF
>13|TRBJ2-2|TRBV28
CASRGPNTGELFF
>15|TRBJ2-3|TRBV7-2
CASSQGTSVGDTQYF
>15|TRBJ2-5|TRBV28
CASSFPGQTQETQYF
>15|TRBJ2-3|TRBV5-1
CASSLVDRRTDTQYF
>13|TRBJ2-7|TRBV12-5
CASGFGQGYEQYF
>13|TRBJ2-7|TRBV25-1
CASSRKGGGEQYF
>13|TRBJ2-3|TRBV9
CASSDGYSDTQYF
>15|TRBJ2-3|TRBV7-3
CASSPTAGTHDTQYF
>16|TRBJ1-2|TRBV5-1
CASSLAGQGRRDGYTF
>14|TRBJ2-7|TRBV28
CASSLQRGSYEQYF
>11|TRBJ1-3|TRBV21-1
CAHLSGNTIYF
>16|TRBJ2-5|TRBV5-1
CASSLDATGAQETQYF
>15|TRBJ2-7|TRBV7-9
CASSSGLSIPYEQYF
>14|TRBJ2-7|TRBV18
CASSPAGGTYEQYF
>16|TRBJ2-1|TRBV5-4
CASSLNGPVTYNEQFF
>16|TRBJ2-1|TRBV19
CASSLGLAGAYNEQFF
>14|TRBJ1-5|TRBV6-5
CASRDRDGNQPQHF
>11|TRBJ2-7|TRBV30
CAWSHSYEQYF
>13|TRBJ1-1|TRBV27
CASSFPGNTEAFF
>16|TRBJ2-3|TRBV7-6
CASSFSLAGPTDTQYF
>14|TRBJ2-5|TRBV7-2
CASSQGGNQETQYF
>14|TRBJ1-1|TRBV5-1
CASSLEGSSVAAFF
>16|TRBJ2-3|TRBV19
CASTPSPGSSTDTQYF
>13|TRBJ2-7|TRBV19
CASSIDRGYEQYF
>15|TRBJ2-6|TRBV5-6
CASSLGNSGANVLTF
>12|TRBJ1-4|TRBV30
CAWSGGQQKLFF
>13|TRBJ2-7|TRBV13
CASSLVQGYEQYF
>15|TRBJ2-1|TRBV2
CASSVSGRASNEQFF
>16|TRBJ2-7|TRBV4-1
CASSQEGDGSHYEQYF
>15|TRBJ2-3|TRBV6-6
CASSGGFKSTDTQYF
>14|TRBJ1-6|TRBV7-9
CASSFDSSNSPLHF
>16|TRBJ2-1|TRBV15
CATSRTSGLARNEQFF
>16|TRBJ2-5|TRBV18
CASSLRLAGVEETQYF
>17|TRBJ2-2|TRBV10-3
CVTTGRKAITDTGELFF
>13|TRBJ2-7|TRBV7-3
CASSLGDGYEQYF
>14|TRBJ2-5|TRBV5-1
CASSLGALRETQYF
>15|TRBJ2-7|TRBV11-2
CASSPLRGGAYEQYF
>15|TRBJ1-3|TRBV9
CASSVDSGYGNTIYF
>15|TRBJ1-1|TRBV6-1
CASDQRQGMNTEAFF
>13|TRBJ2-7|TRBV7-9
CASSSSRVYEQYF
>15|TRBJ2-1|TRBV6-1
CASRSPGQGVHEQFF
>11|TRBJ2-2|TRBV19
CARAGRVELFF
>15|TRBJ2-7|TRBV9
CASSVEGDRSGEQYF
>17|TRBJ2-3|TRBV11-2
CASSLVASGRRADTQYF
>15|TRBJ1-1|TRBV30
CAWTLPWTGVTEAFF